The rows below give T cell receptor beta chains drawn from one sample of a study of T-cell memory formation after mild COVID-19. TCRdb re-called the 5' RACE reads through MiXCR, storing one row per CDR3 protein. Of some 160,000 distinct CDR3 sequences in the sample, 25% to 40% are singletons; the top ten hold 12%. Sequenced material: PBMCs or a T cell subset sorted from them (not recorded which). All receptors come from an adult woman who had mild COVID-19 (a few samples of this study predate the infection). Cell type and time point are not known. The CDR3 runs from the conserved cysteine through the conserved F or W. Fields, in order: J gene, D gene, V gene, CDR3 protein. A D gene is named only where the DNA matches it firmly.

J: TRBJ2-2
D: NA
V: TRBV5-1
CDR3: CASSLEIRQSTGELFF

J: TRBJ2-2
D: NA
V: TRBV15
CDR3: CATSRDRTGELFF

J: TRBJ1-3
D: TRBD1
V: TRBV7-9
CDR3: CASSLGGQISGNTIYF

J: TRBJ2-1
D: NA
V: TRBV7-3
CDR3: CASSSGGGGYNEQFF

J: TRBJ2-3
D: TRBD1
V: TRBV30
CDR3: CAWSVGTDTDTQYF

J: TRBJ2-7
D: NA
V: TRBV6-2/TRBV6-3
CDR3: CASSPGLEPYEQYF

J: TRBJ1-1
D: NA
V: TRBV4-2
CDR3: CASSQGQGNTEAFF

J: TRBJ1-2
D: NA
V: TRBV2
CDR3: CASSGHGGMSGYTF

J: TRBJ1-1
D: TRBD1
V: TRBV3-1
CDR3: CASSHGQGNTEAFF

J: TRBJ2-1
D: TRBD2
V: TRBV7-2
CDR3: CASSPRRGLAVGEQFF

J: TRBJ1-3
D: NA
V: TRBV5-1
CDR3: CASSYSGAGGNTIYF

J: TRBJ2-1
D: TRBD2
V: TRBV6-5
CDR3: CASRIAGGTYNEQFF

J: TRBJ2-3
D: NA
V: TRBV20-1
CDR3: CSARDLGGIRHTQYF

J: TRBJ2-7
D: NA
V: TRBV7-9
CDR3: CASSLGLTGTYEQYF